This T cell receptor (beta chain) originates from a study of CD8 T cells in Susac syndrome. Control patients had untreated stable or active relapsing-remitting multiple sclerosis by revised McDonald criteria. The CD8+ and CD4+ T cells were negatively isolated, with the TEMRA cells enriched by FACS. Findings and caveats of the study: TCR sequencing and HLA analysis covered a relatively small number of individuals.

RNA in amounts of about 0.45 to 1 ug was reverse transcribed with random hexamers. Amplification of TCR beta CDR3 spanned 54 Vbeta and 13 Jbeta via immunoSEQ multiplex PCR. TCRdb itself ran the immunoSEQ multiplex PCR reads through MiXCR, one entry per CDR3 protein. The sample records about 300,000 distinct CDR3 sequences, almost 85% being singletons. Comments on this clonotype: Its antigen is as yet unknown.

Sequenced input: CD8+ T cells from PBMCs. The source of this sequence is a human donor with multiple sclerosis.

The CDR3 bases are TGCGCCAGCAGCCAAGTTACTAGCGGCTACAATGAGCAGTTCTTC. Translation: CASSQVTSGYNEQFF. The chain couples TRBV4-3 to TRBJ2-1, with 8 bases matching TRBD2. The V gene's germline CDR1 is LGHNA and CDR2 YSLEER. The CDR3 is 15 amino acids. V dropped 1 base and J dropped 3; count of bases not matched to a gene: 2.